Listed below are T cell receptor beta chains from one sample, sequenced in a study of blood T cell repertoires in COVID-19. The table came from immunoSEQ multiplex PCR; TCRdb's copy has only in-frame clones and leaves some out. The repertoire holds about 180,000 clones, with approximately 86% as singletons. Input material: peripheral blood. Receptors originate from a man aged 45-65 years with active or convalescent COVID-19. Both conserved end residues are part of each CDR3. Fields, in order: V gene, clone size, D gene, J gene, CDR3 DNA, CDR3 protein. A D gene is named only where the DNA matches it firmly. Only some rows state a clone size, as once, few, many or a class for expanded clones.

TRBV4-2	-	-	TRBJ1-5	TGTGCCAGCAGCCAAGAATACGGTAGCAATCAGCCCCAGCATTTT	CASSQEYGSNQPQHF
TRBV28	-	TRBD2	TRBJ2-1	TGTGCCAGCCAAACTAGCGACAATGAGCAGTTCTTC	CASQTSDNEQFF
TRBV7-6	few	TRBD2	TRBJ2-7	TGTGCCAGCAGCTTAGGGTCTAGCGGGCTCTACGAGCAGTACTTC	CASSLGSSGLYEQYF
TRBV11-1	-	-	TRBJ1-1	TGTGCCAGCAGCTCGACAACCAGTTTCGCTGAAGCTTTCTTT	CASSSTTSFAEAFF
TRBV7-2	-	-	TRBJ2-7	TGTGCCAGCAGCTTACTGGGGCGAGGCGAGCAGTACTTC	CASSLLGRGEQYF
TRBV6-5	-	-	TRBJ2-7	TGTGCCAGCGGAAACAGGGTCGAGCAGTACTTC	CASGNRVEQYF
TRBV2	many	-	TRBJ1-6	TGTGCCAGCAGTGACGGGACACGGTCAGCTCTCCACTTT	CASSDGTRSALHF
TRBV6-5	-	TRBD1	TRBJ1-2	TGTGCCAGCACCGTTGGAGGGGGCAAGAACTATGGCTACACCTTC	CASTVGGGKNYGYTF
TRBV6-2/TRBV6-3	-	TRBD1	TRBJ1-3	TGTGCCAGCAGTTACTCCGGACAGGGACCGAACTCTGGAAACACCATATATTTT	CASSYSGQGPNSGNTIYF
TRBV30	-	-	TRBJ1-4	TGTGCCTCAACGCTTAGCACCATCAATGAAAAACTGTTTTTT	CASTLSTINEKLFF
TRBV28	-	TRBD1	TRBJ1-2	TGTGCCAGCAGTTTAGGGACAGGACCAAACTATGGCTACACCTTC	CASSLGTGPNYGYTF
TRBV3-1/TRBV3-2	-	-	TRBJ2-5	TGTGCCAGCAGTCAGCTGACAGGGACCCAGTACTTC	CASSQLTGTQYF
TRBV5-4	-	-	TRBJ2-3	TGTGCCAGCAGCTTGGACTTTTTATCTAGCACAGATACGCAGTATTTT	CASSLDFLSSTDTQYF
TRBV2	-	TRBD1	TRBJ1-4	TGTGCCAGCAGAGACGGGACAGCCCTCAATGAAAAACTGTTTTTT	CASRDGTALNEKLFF
TRBV30	once	-	TRBJ1-2	TGTGCCTGGCCTCCCAGGGGCAGGGAGTCTGGCTACACCTTC	CAWPPRGRESGYTF
TRBV9	-	-	TRBJ1-2	TGTGCCAGCAGCCCCCAGCTCCCAGGGGAAACCAAATATGGCTACACCTTC	CASSPQLPGETKYGYTF